Presented here are 18 T cell receptor beta chains from one specimen sequenced in a study of T cell repertoires in cytomegalovirus infection (dated by TCRdb to between 2018 and 2020). The reads were generated on an Illumina HiSeq 1500. Through fastp at Q25 and MiXCR, TCRdb rebuilt clones from the public reads, retaining in-frame beta chains. Entries that share a CDR3 protein sequence are merged under the most common genes and DNA. The table for this sample lists fewer than 550,000 distinct CDR3 sequences; about 17% of them were counted only once. The ten largest clones add up to roughly a quarter of the sample. Sample: CD8+ T cells from PBMCs. The source of these receptors is a human donor in good health (CMV status not recorded). Some clones in this sample may be carry-over from other donors' samples.

The rearrangement uses TRBV9 and TRBJ1-2, with D maybe TRBD1 (6 bases). CDR1 SGDLS and CDR2 YYNGEE come from the germline V gene. V lost 2 bases, J lost 0 bases, and 11 bases lay in between. CDR3 length: 15 amino acids. Here the CDR3 DNA reads TGTGCCAGCAGCGTCTCCGGGACAACTAACTATGGCTACACCTTC. Protein sequence: CASSVSGTTNYGYTF. Combining the CDR3 with reference TRBV9 and TRBJ1-2 gives the whole variable domain DSGVTQTPKHLITATGQRVTLRCSPRSGDLSVYWYQQSLDQGLQFLIQYYNGEERAKGNILERFSAQQFPDLHSELNLSSLELGDSALYFCASSVSGTTNYGYTFGSGTRLTVV.

This clonotype was counted at least ten times. This chain links TRBV6-2 or TRBV6-3 with TRBJ1-1; D might be TRBD1 (6 bases). Trimming took off 7 bases at V and 6 bases at J, with 24 bases between the two ends. The germline CDR1 and CDR2 sequences are MNHEY and SVGEGT. The CDR3 loop spans 16 amino acids. CDR3 loop: CASTIVWGRIMSEAFF. As DNA, the CDR3 is TGTGCCAGCACGATCGTGTGGGGGCGGATTATGTCTGAAGCTTTCTTT.

This clonotype has only a few counts. The chain carries TRBV28 and TRBJ2-1; 9 nucleotides agree with TRBD2. This CDR3 region has 14 residues. CDR1 and CDR2 (germline): MDHEN, SYDVKM. V was clipped by 7 bases and J by 5 bases; unmatched bases: 6. The CDR3 protein is CASTLAGSHNEQFF. CDR3 nucleotides: TGTGCCAGCACCCTAGCGGGGTCACACAATGAGCAGTTCTTC.

The table lists this clonotype with a few counts. The rearrangement uses TRBV19 and TRBJ2-2; the match to TRBD2 covers 10 bases. Germline V lookup: CDR1 LNHDA, CDR2 SQIVND (reference sequence). The junction had 9 bases not matched to a gene; V was cut back by 6 bases and J by 5 bases. The CDR3 is made up of 16 amino acids. The DNA for the CDR3 is TGTGCCAGTAGGGAGCGGGAGGGCCAATGGACCGGGGAGCTGTTTTTT. Its protein is CASREREGQWTGELFF. The complete variable domain, with remaining parts taken from reference TRBV19 and TRBJ2-2, reads DGGITQSPKYLFRKEGQNVTLSCEQNLNHDAMYWYRQDPGQGLRLIYYSQIVNDFQKGDIAEGYSVSREKKESFPLTVTSAQKNPTAFYLCASREREGQWTGELFFGEGSRLTVL.

This chain links TRBV10-2 with TRBJ2-3; D could derive from TRBD1 or TRBD2 (5 bases each). The CDR3 runs to 17 residues. Germline assignment: CDR1 WSHSY and CDR2 SAAADI. V was shortened by 1 base and J by 2 bases, with 16 bases between the two germline ends. The chain's CDR3 is CASSEYGASSTTDTQYF. The CDR3 DNA is TGCGCCAGCAGTGAGTACGGGGCTAGCTCCACCACAGATACGCAGTATTTT.

The chain combines TRBV6-5 with TRBJ1-2; tentatively, D is TRBD1 (6 bases). V lost 6 bases and J lost 6, with 17 bases in between. CDR1 and CDR2 from the germline V gene are MNHEY and SVGAGI. This CDR3 has 14 amino acids. The CDR3 spells CASRRGVDVDGYTF. For the CDR3, the DNA is TGTGCCAGCAGAAGGGGGGTGGACGTCGATGGCTACACCTTC.

This clonotype was seen ten or more times. The chain uses TRBV28 and TRBJ2-5, with TRBD2 as a possible D gene (5 bases). The CDR3 covers 13 residues. Germline V gene sequence: CDR1 MDHEN, CDR2 SYDVKM. Trimming cost V 6 bases and J 2 bases, with 10 bases left between them. The CDR3 DNA follows: TGTGCCAGCAGATCCGGGATGCAAGAGACCCAGTACTTC. Protein product: CASRSGMQETQYF.

This clonotype was found many times. The chain combines TRBV6-1 with TRBJ2-7; D is uncertain. V lost 1 base and J 5 bases, leaving 6 bases between the germline ends. The CDR3 covers 12 residues. The germline V gene encodes CDR1 MNHNS and CDR2 SASEGT. CDR3 DNA sequence: TGTGCCAGCAGTGAAGTGAAAAACGAGCAGTACTTC. Translation gives CASSEVKNEQYF.

This clonotype was seen many times. The chain couples TRBV12-3 or TRBV12-4 to TRBJ2-7; D may be TRBD1 (5 bases). CDR3 length: 15 amino acids. Trimming took 3 bases from V and 1 from J, leaving 13 bases between them. In DNA form, the CDR3 reads TGTGCCAGCAGTTTTTCAGGGTCACCTTCCTACGAGCAGTACTTC. It yields the protein CASSFSGSPSYEQYF.

Only a few counts were recorded for this clonotype. This chain uses TRBV7-9 with TRBJ2-7, with D perhaps TRBD2 (7 bases). The length of the CDR3 is 17 residues. Per the germline V gene, CDR1 is SEHNR and CDR2 is FQNEAQ (reference sequence). V lost 0 bases to trimming and J lost 2 bases, with 17 bases between them. The CDR3 here is CASSLAGGGRDAYEQYF. The CDR3 DNA sequence: TGTGCCAGCAGCTTAGCAGGGGGGGGTAGGGATGCCTACGAGCAGTACTTC.

The chain uses TRBV6-1 and TRBJ2-7, with D possibly matching TRBD1 (6 bases). CDR1 is MNHNS and CDR2 is SASEGT in the germline V gene. The CDR3 totals 14 residues. The V end lost 7 bases, the J end lost 5 bases, and 18 bases lay between the germline ends. The CDR3 reads CASNPGTTVNEQYF. In DNA form, the CDR3 reads TGTGCCAGCAACCCCGGGACAACAGTGAACGAGCAGTACTTC.

In its sample, this clonotype was seen many times. This chain's CDR3 is CADTRGRRRTQPQHF. The CDR3 bases are TGTGCGGATACAAGGGGGCGCAGACGAACTCAGCCCCAGCATTTT. The chain links TRBV5-6 to TRBJ1-5; 7 positions agree with TRBD1. The CDR3 has 15 residues. Germline V gene lookup returns CDR1 SGHDT and CDR2 YYEEEE.

This clonotype was detected ten times or more. The chain uses TRBV5-6 and TRBJ1-5; no clear D gene. V was shortened by 4 bases and J by 4 bases, with 18 bases between the two germline ends. The CDR3 totals 16 residues. Germline V gives CDR1 SGHDT, CDR2 YYEEEE. The CDR3 reads CASSKFPGLMNQPQHF. CDR3 DNA sequence: TGTGCCAGCAGCAAATTCCCTGGACTGATGAATCAGCCCCAGCATTTT.

Only a few counts were recorded for this clonotype. The chain couples TRBV24-1 to TRBJ1-2; D gene uncertain. V was trimmed by 3 bases and J by 4 bases, leaving 11 bases between them. The germline V gene has CDR1 KGHDR and CDR2 SFDVKD. The CDR3 loop spans 14 amino acids. As DNA, the CDR3 is TGTGCCACCAGTGATCCCAAGATGGGCTATGGCTACACCTTC. Amino acid sequence: CATSDPKMGYGYTF.

The sample holds a few counts of this clonotype. The chain employs TRBV20-1 and TRBJ2-7, with 9 bases identical to TRBD1. In germline, CDR1 is DFQATT, CDR2 SNEGSKA (reference sequence). Trimming cost V 0 bases and J 3 bases; bases outside gene matches: 3. CDR3 length equals 14 residues. CDR3 nucleotides: TGCAGTGCTAGAGATACGGACAGGGGCTACGAGCAGTACTTC. Protein product: CSARDTDRGYEQYF.

This clonotype was found once. A much larger clone differs from this one at a single base, so this may be a read error. This chain links TRBV19 with TRBJ1-1, with 7 bases matching TRBD1. Germline V gives CDR1 LNHDA, CDR2 SQIVND (reference sequence). The CDR3 consists of 16 residues. The CDR3 bases are TGTGCCAGTACCGCTGACAGGGAAGGGGGGAACACTGTAGCTTTCTTT. It is translated as CASTADREGGNTVAFF.

Comment on this clonotype: Without the conserved terminal phenylalanine or tryptophan, this CDR3 likely stems from a read error. The chain has TRBV28 and TRBJ2-3, with 7 bases identical to TRBD2. The CDR3 is 18 amino acids. Germline trimming cut 5 bases from V and 1 base from J; bases unmatched to any gene: 15. Germline CDR1 is MDHEN and CDR2 is SYDVKM. DNA of the CDR3: TGTGCCAGCAGTCCTTACCATTCAGGACTAGGAGGCACAGATACGCAGTATCTT. Amino acids: CASSPYHSGLGGTDTQYL.

The chain joins TRBV13 to TRBJ1-6; TRBD1 might be the D (6 bases). The germline V gene encodes CDR1 PRHDT and CDR2 FYEKMQ (reference sequence). This CDR3 is built from 19 residues. With 3 bases removed from V and 5 bases from J, the gap between germline ends came to 23 bases. CDR3 sequence reads: CASSFNRNREGSNNSPLHF. The CDR3, as DNA: TGTGCCAGCAGCTTCAACCGAAACAGGGAAGGGTCTAATAATTCACCCCTCCACTTT.